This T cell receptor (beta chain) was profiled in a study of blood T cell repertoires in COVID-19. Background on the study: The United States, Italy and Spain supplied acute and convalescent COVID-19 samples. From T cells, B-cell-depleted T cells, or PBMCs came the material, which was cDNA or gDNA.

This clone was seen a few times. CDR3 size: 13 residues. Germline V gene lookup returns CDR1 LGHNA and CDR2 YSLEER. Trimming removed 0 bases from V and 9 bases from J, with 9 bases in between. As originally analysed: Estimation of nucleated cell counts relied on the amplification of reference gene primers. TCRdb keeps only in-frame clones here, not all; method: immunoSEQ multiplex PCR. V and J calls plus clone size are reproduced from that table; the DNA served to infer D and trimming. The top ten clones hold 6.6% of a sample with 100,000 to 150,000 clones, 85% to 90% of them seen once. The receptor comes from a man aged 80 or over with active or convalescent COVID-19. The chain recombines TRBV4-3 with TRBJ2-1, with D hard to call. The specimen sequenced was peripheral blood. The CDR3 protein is CASSQDSLSEQFF. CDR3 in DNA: TGCGCCAGCAGCCAAGATAGTTTGAGTGAGCAGTTCTTC.